This T cell receptor beta chain was sequenced during a study of cytomegalovirus exposure and HLA in healthy donors. Germline values: CDR1 MNHNS, CDR2 SASEGT. Trimming at V came to 10 bases and at J to 5 bases, leaving 15 bases not matched to a gene. This CDR3 is 15 amino acids long. Primers included in the PCR were 60 Vbeta and 13 Jbeta primers. In the authors' workflow: There were about 80 million unique TCR beta chains by a later count, and 10 million to 12 million of them were shared. Sequencing used immunoSEQ multiplex PCR; TCRdb keeps in-frame clones, though not all of them. V and J calls and clone size are as listed in that table; D and trimming were resolved from the DNA. The sample contains approximately 150,000 clones, around 80% of which appear only once. When sampled, the donors appeared nominally healthy, though they likely had unrecorded immune exposures. This clone was counted a single time.

The sequence was collected from a man younger than 45 in good health and CMV-seronegative. Input material: PBMCs. This chain links TRBV6-1 with TRBJ1-2; 8 bases map to TRBD1. The CDR3 region has the DNA TGTGCCACGCAAGACAGGGGACGGATGATTTATGGCTACACCTTC. Protein product: CATQDRGRMIYGYTF.